This T cell receptor beta chain appears in the sequencing data of a study of T cell repertoires in cytomegalovirus infection. Across the study: Public TCR beta signatures were indicative of both CMV infection and a matching HLA type.

TCRdb redid the calling of the reads with MiXCR, one entry per CDR3 protein. The table has hundreds of thousands of distinct CDR3 sequences, roughly 31% seen once. Of note for this clonotype: Its target is not known. This may stem from a read error, because a much larger clone lies one nucleotide away.

Study-wide findings and caveats: The cumulative frequency of public TCR beta families distinguished individuals who carried CMV together with the relevant HLA.

The germline V gene encodes CDR1 SGHVS and CDR2 FNYEAQ. Trimming pared 5 bases from V and 4 bases from J, leaving 26 bases between. This CDR3 has 18 residues. This sequence joins TRBV7-6 and TRBJ1-1; no clear D gene. The receptor was derived from a human donor in good health (CMV status not recorded). Some clones in this sample may be carry-over from other donors' samples. The sequences come from cultured CD8+ T cells from PBMCs, collected from culture after CMV antigen stimulation. The CDR3 protein is CASSHPIESSGPSTEAFF. The CDR3 DNA sequence: TGTGCCAGCAGCCACCCCATCGAGTCCTCAGGTCCTAGCACTGAAGCTTTCTTT.